This T cell receptor beta chain is drawn from a study of low-dose radiotherapy and immunotherapy resistance in tumors. For the study at large: Covering alpha and beta chains, TRAV- and TRBV-specific primers were used for the first-strand cDNA.

The PCR that amplified TCRs ran for 20 cycles, relying on a constant-region primer and a V-primer adapter. TCRdb called the reads again in MiXCR, with one record for every CDR3 protein. The sample holds about 50,000 distinct CDR3 sequences, roughly 12% seen once. Many counts were recorded for this clonotype. The sample's time point: before trial treatment. Germline V gene data show CDR1 as SGHKS and CDR2 as YYEKEE (reference sequence). The V segment lost 0 bases and the J segment 4 bases; nucleotides outside the gene matches: 9. The CDR3 consists of 16 residues. The chain couples TRBV5-5 to TRBJ1-1; 7 bases are shared with TRBD1. This clonotype was obtained from a female donor with ovarian cancer. Here the sequenced sample was PBMCs, taken before treatment. CDR3 sequence reads: CASSLADTGAFTEAFF. The CDR3 nucleotides are TGTGCCAGCAGCTTGGCGGACACAGGGGCCTTCACTGAAGCTTTCTTT.